This TCR beta chain was recovered during a study of graft-versus-host responses after intestinal transplantation. Details on this clone: Its antigen is not known.

The assay was immunoSEQ multiplex PCR, and TCRdb's table has in-frame clones only and misses some. The sample shows some 100,000 clones, 92% of them seen only once. Looked up from germline, CDR1 is SGHTA and CDR2 is FQGNSA. V was pared by 4 bases and J by 2 bases, with 5 bases of the junction left unmatched. The CDR3 consists of 16 residues. The TCR comes from a human donor who was the organ donor for an intestinal transplant. The J gene is TRBJ2-3, the V gene TRBV7-2; 11 positions match TRBD2. Sequences were derived from unstimulated CD8+ T cells sorted from spleen or lymph node cells, sampled before transplant. CDR3 loop: CASSSTSGGFTDTQYF. As DNA, the CDR3 is TGTGCCAGCAGCTCAACTAGCGGGGGATTCACAGATACGCAGTATTTT. Combining the CDR3 with reference TRBV7-2 and TRBJ2-3 gives the whole variable domain GAGVSQSPSNKVTEKGKDVELRCDPISGHTALYWYRQSLGQGLEFLIYFQGNSAPDKSGLPSDRFSAERTGGSVSTLTIQRTQQEDSAVYLCASSSTSGGFTDTQYFGPGTRLTVL.